The sample holds one count of the clone carrying this TCR beta chain. The sample originates from a study of blood T cell repertoires in COVID-19. Study as a whole: COVID-19 samples from acute and convalescent phases originated in the United States, Italy and Spain. PBMCs, B-cell-depleted T cells, or T cells provided the cDNA or gDNA that made up the material.

As processed by the authors: Reference gene primer amplification gave nucleated cell count estimates. Assay: immunoSEQ multiplex PCR; the TCRdb copy retains only in-frame clones and omits some. V, J and clone size are taken as reported in that table, and D and trimming were inferred from the DNA itself. The table has about 39,000 clones, about 87% seen once. Trimming shortened V by 5 bases and J by 4 bases, and 6 bases separated the two germline ends. This CDR3 is 12 amino acids long. Germline V gene data show CDR1 as SNHLY and CDR2 as FYNNEI. The TCR originated in a man between 50 and 59 years old with active or convalescent COVID-19. The sample comprised peripheral blood. V usage is TRBV2 and J usage is TRBJ1-3; no reliable D call. The CDR3 reads CASSLQGNTIYF. Here the CDR3 DNA reads TGTGCCAGCAGTCTACAGGGAAACACCATATATTTT. The full variable domain, in which reference TRBV2 and TRBJ1-3 provide the parts outside the CDR3, is EPEVTQTPSHQVTQMGQEVILRCVPISNHLYFYWYRQILGQKVEFLVSFYNNEISEKSEIFDDQFSVERPDGSNFTLKIRSTKLEDSAMYFCASSLQGNTIYFGEGSWLTVV.